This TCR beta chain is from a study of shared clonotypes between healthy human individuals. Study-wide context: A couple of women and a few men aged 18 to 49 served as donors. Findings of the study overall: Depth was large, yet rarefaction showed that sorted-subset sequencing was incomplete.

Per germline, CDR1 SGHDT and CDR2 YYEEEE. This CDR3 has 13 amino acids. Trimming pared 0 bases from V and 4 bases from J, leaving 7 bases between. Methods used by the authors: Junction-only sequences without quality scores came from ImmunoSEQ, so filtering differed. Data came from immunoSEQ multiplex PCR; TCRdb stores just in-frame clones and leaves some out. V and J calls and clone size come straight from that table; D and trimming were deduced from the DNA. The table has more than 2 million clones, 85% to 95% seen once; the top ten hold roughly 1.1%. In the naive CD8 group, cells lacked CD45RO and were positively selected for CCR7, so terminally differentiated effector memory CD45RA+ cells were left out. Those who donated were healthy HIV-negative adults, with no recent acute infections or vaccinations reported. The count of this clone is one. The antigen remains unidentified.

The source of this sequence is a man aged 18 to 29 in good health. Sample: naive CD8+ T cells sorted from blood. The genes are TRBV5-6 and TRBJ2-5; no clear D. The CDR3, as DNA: TGTGCCAGCAGCTTGGATTTTGTAGAGACCCAGTACTTC. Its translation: CASSLDFVETQYF.